This T cell receptor beta chain was retrieved from a study of sequential checkpoint blockade in melanoma. Study-level information: First-line arms were nivolumab then ipilimumab, or the reverse, randomized 1:1.

This CDR3 spans 14 amino acids. This clone was counted a few times. Noted treatment: randomized to nivolumab then ipilimumab (arm A) or the reverse (arm B). Clones were sequenced by immunoSEQ multiplex PCR, and TCRdb holds only the in-frame ones, with some missing. The sample carries over 20,000 clones, less than 75% recorded once. This TCR was sampled from a human donor with melanoma. Material: CD8+ T cells sorted from blood (inferred from file names), obtained from a patient given nivolumab and ipilimumab in sequence. V and J are TRBV21-1 and TRBJ1-1; TRBD1, the table's D call, lacks a check against the DNA. TRBV21-1 is an annotated pseudogene. The CDR3 DNA reads as TGTGCCAGCAGCAAAGGGTTCAGGGCGGAGGAAGCTTTCTTT. This translates into CASSKGFRAEEAFF.